These 21 T cell receptor beta chains originate from one sample sequenced in a study of blood T cells in healthy people across ages (dated by TCRdb to between 2014 and 2017). Libraries came from 5' RACE. TCRdb shows the sequencer as Illumina HiSeq 2500. A second PCR of about 7 to 12 cycles was run with a J-beta primer mix and a sample-barcoded 5' primer. TCRdb itself trimmed the public reads at Q25 with fastp, ran MiXCR and retained productive beta chains. Identical CDR3 proteins give one entry, which carries the most common genes and DNA. For this sample the table gives hundreds of thousands of distinct CDR3 sequences, of which roughly 50% were detected only once. Of the sample, roughly 34% is held by the ten largest clones. The sample comprised blood. These receptors came from a man aged 55 to 70 in good health.

The CDR3 loop reads CSAINPGTVPNSPLHF. CDR3 nucleotide sequence: TGCAGTGCCATAAACCCAGGGACAGTCCCAAATTCACCCCTCCACTTT. The rearrangement links TRBV20-1 to TRBJ1-6; TRBD1 matches 7 bases. The CDR3 covers 16 residues. V trimming: 6 bases; J trimming: 7 bases; junction bases outside the gene matches: 15. Germline assignment: CDR1 DFQATT and CDR2 SNEGSKA (reference sequence).

This chain joins TRBV3-1 and TRBJ1-5, with a tentative D call TRBD1 (6 bases). The CDR3 contains 17 residues. V was pared by 0 bases and J by 5 bases, with 17 bases between. CDR1 and CDR2 from the germline V gene are LGHDT and YNNKEL (reference sequence). This CDR3 reads CASSQDPLRAGDQPQHF. The CDR3 coding sequence is TGTGCCAGCAGCCAAGATCCCCTCAGGGCAGGGGATCAGCCCCAGCATTTT.

The chain employs TRBV19 and TRBJ2-1; D unresolved. The CDR3 is 14 residues long. Germline V gene sequence: CDR1 LNHDA, CDR2 SQIVND (reference sequence). V gave up 3 bases and J gave up 9 bases, with 15 bases separating them. CDR3 region: CASSIRDSRPEQFF. CDR3 nucleotide sequence: TGTGCCAGTAGTATTAGGGATTCTCGGCCTGAGCAGTTCTTC.

The chain has TRBV7-2 and TRBJ2-3, with D perhaps assigned TRBD1 or TRBD2 (5 bases each). The V gene lost 5 bases and the J gene lost 2 bases, with 14 bases spanning the gap. CDR3 length equals 15 residues. CDR1 and CDR2 from the germline V gene are SGHTA and FQGNSA. CDR3 bases: TGTGCCAGCAGCCCGACGCGAGGGGTCACAGATACGCAGTATTTT. This codes for CASSPTRGVTDTQYF. Full variable domain (remainder filled in from reference TRBV7-2 and TRBJ2-3): GAGVSQSPSNKVTEKGKDVELRCDPISGHTALYWYRQSLGQGLEFLIYFQGNSAPDKSGLPSDRFSAERTGGSVSTLTIQRTQQEDSAVYLCASSPTRGVTDTQYFGPGTRLTVL.

This clonotype was seen a few times. This chain joins TRBV7-9 and TRBJ1-2, with TRBD1 matching 9 bases. CDR1 and CDR2 (germline): SEHNR, FQNEAQ (reference sequence). The ends lost 4 bases at V and 8 bases at J; junction bases unmatched: 8. The CDR3 is 14 amino acids. The chain's CDR3 is CASSSEGQGAGYTF. The CDR3 DNA reads as TGTGCCAGCAGCTCGGAGGGACAGGGTGCCGGCTACACCTTC.

This clonotype has ten or more counts. A much larger clone differs by one base, so this may be a read error. V and J are TRBV7-2 and TRBJ2-1; a possible D gene is TRBD2 (5 bases). The CDR3 has 14 residues. Germline V gene sequence: CDR1 SGHTA, CDR2 FQGNSA. V dropped 5 bases and J dropped 7 bases, with 15 bases sitting between them. The CDR3 DNA sequence: TGTGCCAGCAGCGCATCCGGACTCGGTAATGAGCAGTTCTTC. As protein: CASSASGLGNEQFF.

This clonotype has a handful of counts. The chain carries TRBV29-1 and TRBJ2-1; the match to TRBD2 covers 10 bases. This CDR3 is 14 amino acids long. The V gene's germline CDR1 is SQVTM and CDR2 ANQGSEA. J was trimmed by 3 bases and V by 3 bases; bases with no gene match: 2. CDR3 nucleotides: TGCAGCGTTGACCCTAGCGGGGGCTACAATGAGCAGTTCTTC. It translates to CSVDPSGGYNEQFF.

The chain is built from TRBV5-4 and TRBJ2-1; TRBD2 matches at 11 bases. The CDR3 totals 16 residues. J lost 2 bases, V lost 4 bases, and 5 bases had no gene match. Germline assignment: CDR1 SGHNT and CDR2 YYREEE (reference sequence). The CDR3 spells CASSHSSGGPYNEQFF. The CDR3, as DNA: TGTGCCAGCAGCCATTCTAGCGGGGGGCCCTACAATGAGCAGTTCTTC. The full variable domain, rest sourced from reference TRBV5-4 and TRBJ2-1, is ETGVTQSPTHLIKTRGQQVTLRCSSQSGHNTVSWYQQALGQGPQFIFQYYREEENGRGNFPPRFSGLQFPNYSSELNVNALELDDSALYLCASSHSSGGPYNEQFFGPGTRLTVL.

In the case of this clonotype: Because the CDR3's place on the DNA is in doubt, the DNA is left out and the CDR3 is given as listed by TCRdb. The chain links TRBV21-1 to TRBJ2-3. TRBV21-1 is a documented pseudogene. The CDR3 has 17 residues if both end residues are counted. CDR3 residues: CASSDRRFGVGTDTQYF.

CDR3 residues: CASSRLLGAEVNTEAFF. The CDR3 DNA reads TGCGCCAGCAGCCGGCTTCTGGGGGCGGAGGTGAACACTGAAGCTTTCTTT. The rearrangement joins TRBV5-1 to TRBJ1-1; D perhaps matches TRBD1 (6 bases). Germline lookup yields CDR1 SGHRS and CDR2 YFSETQ. V was shortened by 4 bases and J by 0 bases, with 19 bases between the two germline ends. The CDR3 sequence is 17 residues long.

The chain couples TRBV9 to TRBJ2-3, with 8 bases identical to TRBD1. With 0 bases clipped from V and 4 bases from J, the junction kept 10 bases outside the gene matches. The CDR3 has 17 residues. Germline CDR1 and CDR2: SGDLS and YYNGEE. In nucleotides, the CDR3 is TGTGCCAGCAGCGTAGGAGGGACCAGGGGGCGGTCAGATACGCAGTATTTT. Residues: CASSVGGTRGRSDTQYF.

This chain uses TRBV12-3 or TRBV12-4 with TRBJ2-2; TRBD1 agrees at 7 bases. The CDR3 is 15 amino acids. Unmatched junction bases numbered 6, after V lost 7 bases and J lost 1 base. CDR3 region: CASMPTGRNTGELFF. The CDR3 coding sequence is TGTGCCAGCATGCCGACAGGGCGGAACACCGGGGAGCTGTTTTTT.

This chain uses TRBV5-1 with TRBJ2-1, with D perhaps matching TRBD1 (6 bases). Trimming took off 4 bases at V and 3 bases at J, with 17 bases between the two ends. This CDR3 spans 16 amino acids. Looked up from germline, CDR1 is SGHRS and CDR2 is YFSETQ. CDR3 sequence reads: CASSPPSGAFYNEQFF. CDR3 coding DNA: TGCGCCAGCAGCCCACCCTCAGGGGCTTTCTACAATGAGCAGTTCTTC. Based on the CDR3 plus reference TRBV5-1 and TRBJ2-1, the full variable domain is KAGVTQTPRYLIKTRGQQVTLSCSPISGHRSVSWYQQTPGQGLQFLFEYFSETQRNKGNFPGRFSGRQFSNSRSEMNVSTLELGDSALYLCASSPPSGAFYNEQFFGPGTRLTVL.

As to this clonotype: A single base separates this from a much larger clone, so it may be a read error. The gene calls are TRBV2 and TRBJ2-5; D perhaps matches TRBD2 (5 bases). The CDR3 has 11 residues. V lost 6 bases and J lost 12, with 14 bases in between. Germline lookup yields CDR1 SNHLY and CDR2 FYNNEI. The CDR3 DNA reads as TGTGCCAGCAGCCCTCCTGGGCGGGAGTACTTC. Translated, it gives CASSPPGREYF.

This clonotype was seen more than once but under ten times. V and J are TRBV2 and TRBJ1-2; 8 nucleotides line up with TRBD1. Germline V gene data show CDR1 as SNHLY and CDR2 as FYNNEI. This CDR3 is built from 13 residues. J gave up 2 bases and V 10 bases, and 6 bases lay outside the gene matches. CDR3 nucleotides: TGTGCCACCGCGGACAGGGTCAACTATGGCTACACCTTC. Amino acid sequence: CATADRVNYGYTF. The complete variable domain, with remaining parts taken from reference TRBV2 and TRBJ1-2, reads EPEVTQTPSHQVTQMGQEVILRCVPISNHLYFYWYRQILGQKVEFLVSFYNNEISEKSEIFDDQFSVERPDGSNFTLKIRSTKLEDSAMYFCATADRVNYGYTFGSGTRLTVV.

The chain joins TRBV9 to TRBJ2-1; D is unresolved. Germline CDR1 and CDR2: SGDLS and YYNGEE. CDR3 size: 15 residues. Trimming took off 0 bases at V and 0 bases at J, with 7 bases between the two ends. This chain's CDR3 is CASSVDVSSYNEQFF. CDR3 sequence (DNA): TGTGCCAGCAGCGTAGATGTAAGCTCCTACAATGAGCAGTTCTTC.

The count of this clonotype is one. An end of the junction differs from the germline gene, which may be a read error. The rearrangement links TRBV10-3 to TRBJ1-2, with D tentatively TRBD1 (5 bases). The germline gives CDR1 ENHRY, CDR2 SYGVKD. The CDR3 totals 15 residues. CDR3 sequence (DNA): TGTACCATCACCGCCGGGACGGCAGCTAACTATGGCTACACCTTC. Encoded protein: CTITAGTAANYGYTF.

The chain recombines TRBV7-8 with TRBJ1-2; 9 bases match TRBD1. CDR1 and CDR2 from the germline V gene are SGHVS and FQNEAQ. Trimming cost V 0 bases and J 7 bases; bases outside gene matches: 3. This CDR3 region has 14 residues. The CDR3 nucleotides read TGTGCCAGCAGCTTAGCGGGACAGGGTGCTGGCTACACCTTC. This codes for CASSLAGQGAGYTF.

About this clonotype: The junction and the germline gene differ at one end; a read error may be behind it. The rearrangement links TRBV3-1 to TRBJ2-7; D perhaps matches TRBD1 (6 bases). The V gene's germline CDR1 is LGHDT and CDR2 YNNKEL (reference sequence). CDR3 length: 17 amino acids. The CDR3 loop is CASSQGGGAGAAHEQYF. In DNA, the CDR3 is TGTGCCAGCAGTCAAGGCGGTGGCGCAGGGGCTGCCCACGAGCAGTACTTC.

In its sample, this clonotype was seen once. The chain has TRBV20-1 and TRBJ2-1; 11 nucleotides agree with TRBD2. J gave up 9 bases and V 2 bases, and 9 bases lay outside the gene matches. In germline, CDR1 is DFQATT, CDR2 SNEGSKA (reference sequence). The CDR3 has 15 residues. CDR3 sequence (DNA): TGCAGTGCTAGACCTAGCGGGGGGATTTCTAGTGAGCAGTTCTTC. It encodes CSARPSGGISSEQFF.

V is TRBV7-2 and J is TRBJ2-5, with D perhaps being TRBD1 or TRBD2 (6 bases each). Gene TRBJ2-7 matches the end of the DNA better, so the J call may be wrong. CDR1 SGHTA and CDR2 FQGNSA come from the germline V gene. The CDR3 has 16 residues. CDR3 loop: CASSSKGGVATYEQYF. DNA for the CDR3: TGTGCCAGCAGCTCAAAGGGGGGAGTCGCTACCTACGAGCAGTACTTC.